One sample yielded the 24 T cell receptor beta chains listed below, sequenced in a study of blood T cell repertoires in COVID-19. Libraries were prepared by immunoSEQ multiplex PCR; TCRdb keeps only in-frame clonotypes and omits some of them. The sample carries 55,000 to 75,000 clones, roughly 85% recorded once. The specimen sequenced was peripheral blood. The receptor set was obtained from a man aged 55-75 years with acute or convalescent COVID-19.

The chain has TRBV2 and TRBJ2-7, with 10 bases matching TRBD1. J gave up 3 bases and V 5 bases, and 4 bases lay outside the gene matches. The CDR3 is 14 residues long. Looked up from germline, CDR1 is SNHLY and CDR2 is FYNNEI. The CDR3 loop is CASSSGQGGYEQYF. In nucleotides, the CDR3 is TGTGCCAGCAGTAGCGGACAGGGGGGCTACGAGCAGTACTTC.

This clone has just a few counts. The CDR3 here is CASSPQAGTGAYGYTF. For the CDR3, the DNA is TGCGCCAGCAGCCCTCAAGCCGGGACAGGGGCTTATGGCTACACCTTC. The chain combines TRBV4-1 with TRBJ1-2, with 10 nucleotides matching TRBD1. Germline V gene data show CDR1 as MGHRA and CDR2 as YSYEKL. V shed 4 bases, J shed 5 bases, and the junction held 10 bases outside the gene matches. The length of the CDR3 is 16 residues.

In its sample, this clone was seen once. The gene calls are TRBV5-1 and TRBJ2-1; D is perhaps TRBD2 (5 bases). The V gene lost 0 bases and the J gene lost 0 bases, with 13 bases spanning the gap. The CDR3 is made up of 17 amino acids. Germline assignment: CDR1 SGHRS and CDR2 YFSETQ. CDR3: CASSLVVLGSSYNEQFF. The DNA for the CDR3 is TGCGCCAGCAGCTTGGTAGTTCTGGGGAGCTCCTACAATGAGCAGTTCTTC.

J is TRBJ1-2 and V is TRBV6-5, with unresolved D. This CDR3 spans 12 amino acids. The germline V gene encodes CDR1 MNHEY and CDR2 SVGAGI. Between the trimmed V and J ends, which lost 9 bases and 4 bases, there was a span of 12 bases. CDR3 sequence reads: CASYTFSYGYTF. The CDR3 nucleotides are TGTGCCAGTTACACATTCAGCTATGGCTACACCTTC.

V gene TRBV19 combines with J gene TRBJ1-2, with TRBD1 as a possible D gene (5 bases). Trimming cost V 2 bases and J 1 base, with 17 bases left between them. From germline, CDR1 is LNHDA and CDR2 SQIVND (reference sequence). The CDR3 length is 17 residues. Written as DNA, the CDR3 is TGTGCCAGTAGTATAACTTATACAGGACACCGTAACTATGGCTACACCTTC. It encodes CASSITYTGHRNYGYTF. Variable domain in full (rest from reference TRBV19 and TRBJ1-2): DGGITQSPKYLFRKEGQNVTLSCEQNLNHDAMYWYRQDPGQGLRLIYYSQIVNDFQKGDIAEGYSVSREKKESFPLTVTSAQKNPTAFYLCASSITYTGHRNYGYTFGSGTRLTVV.

This clone has just a few counts. The chain joins TRBV19 to TRBJ1-1; D ambiguous. Germline V CDR1 and CDR2: LNHDA, SQIVND (reference sequence). V lost 3 bases and J lost 1, with 9 bases in between. The CDR3 totals 14 residues. This CDR3 is CASSIQATNTEAFF. In nucleotides, the CDR3 is TGTGCCAGTAGTATCCAGGCTACGAACACTGAAGCTTTCTTT. Full variable domain (missing parts from reference TRBV19 and TRBJ1-1): DGGITQSPKYLFRKEGQNVTLSCEQNLNHDAMYWYRQDPGQGLRLIYYSQIVNDFQKGDIAEGYSVSREKKESFPLTVTSAQKNPTAFYLCASSIQATNTEAFFGQGTRLTVV.

This clone was recorded only once. V gene TRBV9 combines with J gene TRBJ1-1; no reliable D call. CDR1 SGDLS and CDR2 YYNGEE come from the germline V gene. The V end was cut by 0 bases, the J end by 10 bases, with 13 bases between. The CDR3 contains 13 residues. CDR3 sequence: CASSVVQDQVAFF. The CDR3 region has the DNA TGTGCCAGCAGCGTAGTGCAGGATCAGGTAGCTTTCTTT.

The chain links TRBV5-1 to TRBJ1-1, with TRBD1 identical over 8 bases. V gave up 4 bases and J gave up 1 base; unmatched junction bases: 9. The CDR3 is made up of 16 amino acids. Germline V CDR1 and CDR2: SGHRS, YFSETQ. The CDR3 sequence: CASSPGGDRRNTEAFF. CDR3 sequence (DNA): TGCGCCAGCAGCCCCGGCGGGGACAGGAGGAACACTGAAGCTTTCTTT.

The V call is TRBV7-9, the J call TRBJ2-2, with 9 bases fitting TRBD2. Trimming removed 5 bases from V and 2 bases from J; junction bases left unmatched: 6. The CDR3 runs 16 residues. The V gene's germline CDR1 is SEHNR and CDR2 FQNEAQ (reference sequence). CDR3 amino acids: CASSPTSGYNTGELFF. The CDR3 bases are TGTGCCAGCAGCCCTACTAGCGGGTATAACACCGGGGAGCTGTTTTTT.

The chain has TRBV15 and TRBJ1-4; no definite D call. The CDR3 length is 15 residues. Germline CDR1 reads LNHNV; CDR2 reads YYDKDF (reference sequence). V was clipped by 1 base and J by 0 bases, with 6 bases between them. The DNA for the CDR3 is TGTGCCACCAGCAGAGTCATAGCAACTAATGAAAAACTGTTTTTT. Translated: CATSRVIATNEKLFF.

In DNA form, the CDR3 reads TGCAGCGTAGCGACGGCCGGGGGGGGAGAAGCTTTCTTT. Translating gives CSVATAGGGEAFF. This chain uses TRBV29-1 with TRBJ1-1, with a weak D call TRBD1 (5 bases). Trimming left V 6 bases short and J 8 bases short, with 19 bases between. Germline CDR1 and CDR2: SQVTM and ANQGSEA. This CDR3 is 13 amino acids long.

The gene calls are TRBV5-4 and TRBJ1-4; the match to TRBD1 covers 10 bases. Germline V CDR1 and CDR2: SGHNT, YYREEE (reference sequence). CDR3 length equals 15 residues. The junction had 9 bases not matched to a gene; V was cut back by 4 bases and J by 9 bases. CDR3 DNA: TGTGCCAGCAGCGACGTGGGACAGGGGAGGCAAAAACTGTTTTTT. It encodes CASSDVGQGRQKLFF.

The V call is TRBV5-1, the J call TRBJ1-6, with 9 bases aligning to TRBD1. Germline V gene lookup returns CDR1 SGHRS and CDR2 YFSETQ. The CDR3 consists of 14 residues. Unmatched junction bases numbered 6, after V lost 5 bases and J lost 9 bases. The CDR3 DNA sequence: TGCGCCAGCAGGACGACAGGGGGAACTTCACCCCTCCACTTT. This encodes CASRTTGGTSPLHF.

This clone was recorded a few times. This chain connects TRBV12-3 or TRBV12-4 to TRBJ2-7; the D is unclear. Trimming cost V 3 bases and J 5 bases, with 5 bases left between them. The CDR3 contains 11 residues. The CDR3 region is CASSFYHEQYF. CDR3 DNA sequence: TGTGCCAGCAGTTTTTATCACGAGCAGTACTTC.

V and J are TRBV27 and TRBJ2-1, with unresolved D. Trimming shortened V by 3 bases and J by 7 bases, and 13 bases separated the two germline ends. The CDR3 extends over 14 amino acids. The V gene's germline CDR1 is MNHEY and CDR2 SMNVEV (reference sequence). CDR3 sequence: CASSFGLSANEQFF. The CDR3 DNA sequence: TGTGCCAGCAGTTTTGGATTGAGCGCAAATGAGCAGTTCTTC.

The chain uses TRBV18 and TRBJ1-4; TRBD1 is a possible D gene (6 bases). CDR1 is KGHSH and CDR2 is LQKENI in the germline V gene. The CDR3 is made up of 13 amino acids. Trimming stripped 3 bases from V and 14 bases from J, with 16 bases between. The CDR3 loop is CASSPPGVLNLFF. The DNA for the CDR3 is TGTGCCAGCTCACCCCCAGGGGTTTTAAATCTGTTTTTT.

The rearrangement links TRBV15 to TRBJ1-6; no definite D call. V lost 6 bases and J lost 9, with 18 bases in between. This CDR3 has 15 amino acids. The germline V gene has CDR1 LNHNV and CDR2 YYDKDF (reference sequence). The CDR3 bases are TGTGCCACCAGTGAAAAGCCTTTAGAGGCTTCACCCCTCCACTTT. The encoded protein is CATSEKPLEASPLHF.

This chain uses TRBV2 with TRBJ1-5; TRBD1 agrees at 8 bases. This CDR3 is 16 amino acids long. The germline V gene encodes CDR1 SNHLY and CDR2 FYNNEI. V lost 5 bases to trimming and J lost 5 bases; unmatched junction nucleotides: 11. The CDR3 loop is CASSYRDRTPDQPQHF. The CDR3 DNA sequence: TGTGCCAGCAGTTACCGGGACAGGACACCCGATCAGCCCCAGCATTTT.

The chain joins TRBV7-6 to TRBJ1-3; D might be TRBD1 (5 bases). The ends were cut back, 2 bases at V and 3 bases at J, with 20 bases in the middle. The CDR3 has 18 residues. Per germline, CDR1 SGHVS and CDR2 FNYEAQ. The CDR3 region is CASSLRGRDAGFGNTIYF. For the CDR3, the DNA is TGTGCCAGCAGCTTAAGGGGAAGAGATGCCGGCTTTGGAAACACCATATATTTT.

The V gene is TRBV5-5, the J gene TRBJ2-7; 12 bases match TRBD2. Per germline, CDR1 SGHKS and CDR2 YYEKEE (reference sequence). The CDR3 covers 17 residues. J gave up 2 bases and V 1 base, and 7 bases lay outside the gene matches. The CDR3 DNA sequence: TGTGCCAGCAGCTTGAGGACTAGCGGGACTATTGCCTACGAGCAGTACTTC. Protein product: CASSLRTSGTIAYEQYF.

The chain has TRBV19 and TRBJ1-5; 7 bases agree with TRBD1. Trimming at V came to 5 bases and at J to 9 bases, leaving 4 bases not matched to a gene. The CDR3 consists of 12 residues. Germline lookup yields CDR1 LNHDA and CDR2 SQIVND (reference sequence). CDR3: CASSPTGPPQHF. CDR3 coding DNA: TGTGCCAGTAGTCCGACAGGGCCGCCCCAGCATTTT. Drawing the rest from reference TRBV19 and TRBJ1-5, the complete variable domain is DGGITQSPKYLFRKEGQNVTLSCEQNLNHDAMYWYRQDPGQGLRLIYYSQIVNDFQKGDIAEGYSVSREKKESFPLTVTSAQKNPTAFYLCASSPTGPPQHFGDGTRLSIL.

This clone was seen only a few times. This chain joins TRBV4-2 and TRBJ1-4, with a possible D match to TRBD1 (5 bases). Trimming took 1 base from V and 8 from J, leaving 14 bases between them. This CDR3 is built from 15 residues. The germline CDR1 and CDR2 sequences are LGHNA and YNFKEQ. For the CDR3, the DNA is TGTGCCAGCAGCCAAGGTTACCAGGGTAGAGAAAAACTGTTTTTT. Amino acid sequence: CASSQGYQGREKLFF.

The sample holds one count of this clone. The V and J genes are TRBV4-3 and TRBJ2-2, with D unresolved. CDR1 LGHNA and CDR2 YSLEER come from the germline V gene. CDR3 length: 13 amino acids. The V end was cut by 1 base, the J end by 7 bases, with 7 bases between. The CDR3 sequence: CASSQVSVGELFF. CDR3 nucleotides: TGCGCCAGCAGCCAAGTGTCCGTCGGGGAGCTGTTTTTT.

J is TRBJ1-1 and V is TRBV29-1; possible D gene TRBD1, 5 bases. Trimming shortened V by 6 bases and J by 7 bases, and 15 bases separated the two germline ends. There are 12 residues in the CDR3. Looked up from germline, CDR1 is SQVTM and CDR2 is ANQGSEA. The CDR3 loop is CSVSTTGIEAFF. CDR3 nucleotide sequence: TGCAGCGTGTCGACCACAGGTATTGAAGCTTTCTTT.